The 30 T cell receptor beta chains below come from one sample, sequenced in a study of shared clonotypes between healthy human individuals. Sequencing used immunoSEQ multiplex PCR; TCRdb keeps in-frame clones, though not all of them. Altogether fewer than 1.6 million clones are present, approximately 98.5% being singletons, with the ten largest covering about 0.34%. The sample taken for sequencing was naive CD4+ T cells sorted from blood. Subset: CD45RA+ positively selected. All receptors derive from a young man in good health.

The CDR3 DNA reads TGTGCCAGCAGCCCTAAGGGGGCAGGCGACCAAGAGACCCAGTACTTC. As protein: CASSPKGAGDQETQYF. The rearrangement uses TRBV7-3 and TRBJ2-5, with 7 bases identical to TRBD1. CDR1 is SGHTA, CDR2 FQGTGA, per germline. This CDR3 is built from 16 residues. The junction had 9 bases not matched to a gene; V was cut back by 5 bases and J by 0 bases.

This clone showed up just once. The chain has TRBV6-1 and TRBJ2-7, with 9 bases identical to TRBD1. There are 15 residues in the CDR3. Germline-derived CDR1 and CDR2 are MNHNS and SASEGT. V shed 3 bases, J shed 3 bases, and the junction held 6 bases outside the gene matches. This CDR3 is CASSERTGEYYEQYF. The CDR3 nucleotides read TGTGCCAGCAGTGAGAGGACAGGGGAGTACTACGAGCAGTACTTC.

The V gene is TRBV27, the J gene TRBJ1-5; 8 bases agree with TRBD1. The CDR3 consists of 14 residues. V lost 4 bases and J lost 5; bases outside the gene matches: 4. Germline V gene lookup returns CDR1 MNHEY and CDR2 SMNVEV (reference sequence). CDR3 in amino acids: CASSSTGDYQPQHF. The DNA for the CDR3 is TGTGCCAGCAGTTCGACAGGGGACTATCAGCCCCAGCATTTT.

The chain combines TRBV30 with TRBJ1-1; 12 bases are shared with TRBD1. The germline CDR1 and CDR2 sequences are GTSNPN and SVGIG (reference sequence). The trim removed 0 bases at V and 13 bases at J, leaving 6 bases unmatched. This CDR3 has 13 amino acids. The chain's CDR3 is CAWSVLGTGGVFF. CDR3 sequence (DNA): TGTGCCTGGAGTGTCCTGGGGACAGGGGGCGTTTTCTTT.

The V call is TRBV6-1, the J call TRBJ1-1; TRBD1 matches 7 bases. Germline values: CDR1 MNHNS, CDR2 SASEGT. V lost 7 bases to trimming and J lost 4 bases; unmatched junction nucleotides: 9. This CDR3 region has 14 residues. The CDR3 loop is CASTQQGTLTEAFF. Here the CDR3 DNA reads TGTGCCAGCACCCAACAGGGGACACTCACTGAAGCTTTCTTT.

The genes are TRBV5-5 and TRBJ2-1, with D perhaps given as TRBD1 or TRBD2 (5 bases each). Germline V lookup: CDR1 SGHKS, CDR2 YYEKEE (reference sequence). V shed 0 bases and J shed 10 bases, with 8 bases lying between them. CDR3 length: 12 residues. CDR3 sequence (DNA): TGTGCCAGCAGCTTGGGTCGGGGCGAGCAGTTCTTC. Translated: CASSLGRGEQFF.

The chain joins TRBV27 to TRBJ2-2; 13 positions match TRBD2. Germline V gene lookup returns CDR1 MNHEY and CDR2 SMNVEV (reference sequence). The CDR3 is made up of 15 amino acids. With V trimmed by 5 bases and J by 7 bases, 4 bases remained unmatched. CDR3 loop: CASSRGLAGDGELFF. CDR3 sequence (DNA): TGTGCCAGCAGTCGCGGACTAGCGGGAGACGGGGAGCTGTTTTTT.

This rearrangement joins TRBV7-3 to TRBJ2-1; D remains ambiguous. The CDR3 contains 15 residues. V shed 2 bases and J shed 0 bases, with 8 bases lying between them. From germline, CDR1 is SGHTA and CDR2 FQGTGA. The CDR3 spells CASSLLSSSYNEQFF. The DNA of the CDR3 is TGTGCCAGCAGCTTATTGTCTAGCTCCTACAATGAGCAGTTCTTC.

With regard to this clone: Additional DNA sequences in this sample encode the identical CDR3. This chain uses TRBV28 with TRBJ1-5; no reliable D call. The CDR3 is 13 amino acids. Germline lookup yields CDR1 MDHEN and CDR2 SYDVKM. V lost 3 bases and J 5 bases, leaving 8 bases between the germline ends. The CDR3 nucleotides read TGTGCCAGCAGTTTTGGCCGGGATCAGCCCCAGCATTTT. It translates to CASSFGRDQPQHF. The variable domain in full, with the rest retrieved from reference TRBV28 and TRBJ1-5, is DVKVTQSSRYLVKRTGEKVFLECVQDMDHENMFWYRQDPGLGLRLIYFSYDVKMKEKGDIPEGYSVSREKKERFSLILESASTNQTSMYLCASSFGRDQPQHFGDGTRLSIL.

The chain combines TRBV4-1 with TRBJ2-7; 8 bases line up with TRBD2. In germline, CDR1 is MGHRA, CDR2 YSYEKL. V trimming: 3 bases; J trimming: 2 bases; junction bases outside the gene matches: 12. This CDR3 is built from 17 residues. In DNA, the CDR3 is TGCGCCAGCAGCCAGGTAGCGGGGATGTGGAAGACCTACGAGCAGTACTTC. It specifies CASSQVAGMWKTYEQYF.

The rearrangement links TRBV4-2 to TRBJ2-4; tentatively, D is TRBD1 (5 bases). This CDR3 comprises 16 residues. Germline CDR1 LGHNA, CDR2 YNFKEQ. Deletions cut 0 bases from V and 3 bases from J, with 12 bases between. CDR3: CASSQDRERGKNIQYF. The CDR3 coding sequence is TGTGCCAGCAGCCAAGACAGAGAAAGGGGCAAAAACATTCAGTACTTC.

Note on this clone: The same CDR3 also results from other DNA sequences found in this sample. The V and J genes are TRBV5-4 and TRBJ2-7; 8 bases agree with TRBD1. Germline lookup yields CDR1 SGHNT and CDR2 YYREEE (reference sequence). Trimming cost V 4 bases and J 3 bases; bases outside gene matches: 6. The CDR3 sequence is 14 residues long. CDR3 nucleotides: TGTGCCAGCAGCAGTGGACAGGGCCGCTACGAGCAGTACTTC. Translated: CASSSGQGRYEQYF.

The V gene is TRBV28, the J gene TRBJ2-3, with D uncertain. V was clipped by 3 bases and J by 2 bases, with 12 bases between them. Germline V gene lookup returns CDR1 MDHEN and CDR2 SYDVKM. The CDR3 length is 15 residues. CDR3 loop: CASSFSTYTTDTQYF. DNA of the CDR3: TGTGCCAGCAGTTTTTCCACATACACCACAGATACGCAGTATTTT.

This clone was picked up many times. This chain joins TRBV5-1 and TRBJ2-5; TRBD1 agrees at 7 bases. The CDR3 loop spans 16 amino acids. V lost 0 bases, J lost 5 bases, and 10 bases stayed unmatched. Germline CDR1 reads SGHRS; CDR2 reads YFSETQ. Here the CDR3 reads CASSLETAGGRETQYF. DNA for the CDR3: TGCGCCAGCAGCTTGGAGACCGCAGGGGGACGGGAGACCCAGTACTTC.

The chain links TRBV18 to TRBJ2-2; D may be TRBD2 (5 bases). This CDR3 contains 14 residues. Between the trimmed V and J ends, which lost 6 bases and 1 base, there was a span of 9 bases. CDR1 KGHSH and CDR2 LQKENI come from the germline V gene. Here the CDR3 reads CASSEVRNTGELFF. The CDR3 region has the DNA TGTGCCAGCTCGGAGGTCCGGAACACCGGGGAGCTGTTTTTT.

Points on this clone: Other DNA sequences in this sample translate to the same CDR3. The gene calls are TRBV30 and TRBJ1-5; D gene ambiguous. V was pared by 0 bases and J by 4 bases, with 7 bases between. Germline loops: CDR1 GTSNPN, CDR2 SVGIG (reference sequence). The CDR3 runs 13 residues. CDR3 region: CAWSVGVNQPQHF. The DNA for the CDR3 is TGTGCCTGGAGTGTAGGTGTGAATCAGCCCCAGCATTTT.

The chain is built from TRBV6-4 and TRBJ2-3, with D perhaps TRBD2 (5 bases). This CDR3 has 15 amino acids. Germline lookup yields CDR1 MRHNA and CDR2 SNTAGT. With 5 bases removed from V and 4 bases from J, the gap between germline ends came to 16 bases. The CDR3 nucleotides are TGTGCCAGCAGTATGAGGGCAGCTGGGGCAGATACGCAGTATTTT. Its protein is CASSMRAAGADTQYF.

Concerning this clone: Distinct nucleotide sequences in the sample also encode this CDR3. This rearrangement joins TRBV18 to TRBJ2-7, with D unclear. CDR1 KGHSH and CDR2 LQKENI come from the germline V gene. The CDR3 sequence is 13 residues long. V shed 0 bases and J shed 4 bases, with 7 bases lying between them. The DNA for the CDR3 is TGTGCCAGCTCACCACCGACAAGTTACGAGCAGTACTTC. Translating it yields CASSPPTSYEQYF.

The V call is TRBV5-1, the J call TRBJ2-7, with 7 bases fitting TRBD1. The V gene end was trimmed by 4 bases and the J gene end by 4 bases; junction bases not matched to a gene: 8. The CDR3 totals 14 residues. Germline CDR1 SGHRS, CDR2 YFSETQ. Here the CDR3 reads CASSVDRARYEQYF. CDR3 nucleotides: TGCGCCAGCAGCGTAGACAGGGCGAGGTACGAGCAGTACTTC.

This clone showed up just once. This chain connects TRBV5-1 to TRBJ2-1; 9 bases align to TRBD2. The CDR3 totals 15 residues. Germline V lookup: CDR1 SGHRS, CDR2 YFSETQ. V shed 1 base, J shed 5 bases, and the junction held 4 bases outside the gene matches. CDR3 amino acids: CASSLRLAGHNEQFF. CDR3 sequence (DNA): TGCGCCAGCAGCTTGCGGCTAGCGGGGCACAATGAGCAGTTCTTC.

CDR3 sequence (DNA): TGTGCCAGCAGTGAGCTTGGTCGGGGGAGTCGCAACGAGCAGTACTTC. It encodes CASSELGRGSRNEQYF. The chain links TRBV6-1 to TRBJ2-7; D is possibly TRBD2 (6 bases). Germline V lookup: CDR1 MNHNS, CDR2 SASEGT. The CDR3 loop spans 16 amino acids. Trimming removed 3 bases at V and 5 bases at J, with 20 bases between.

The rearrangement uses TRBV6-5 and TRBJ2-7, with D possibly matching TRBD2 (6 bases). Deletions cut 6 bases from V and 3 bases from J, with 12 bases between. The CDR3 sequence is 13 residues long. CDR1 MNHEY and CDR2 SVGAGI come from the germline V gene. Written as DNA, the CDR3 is TGTGCCAGCAGGGGCGGGGCCAACTACGAGCAGTACTTC. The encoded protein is CASRGGANYEQYF.

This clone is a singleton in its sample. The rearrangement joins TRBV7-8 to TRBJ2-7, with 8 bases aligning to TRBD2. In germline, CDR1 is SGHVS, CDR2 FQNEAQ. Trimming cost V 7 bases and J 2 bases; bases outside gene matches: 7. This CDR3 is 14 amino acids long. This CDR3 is CASTRGGLTYEQYF. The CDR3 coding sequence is TGTGCCAGCACCCGGGGGGGACTAACCTACGAGCAGTACTTC.

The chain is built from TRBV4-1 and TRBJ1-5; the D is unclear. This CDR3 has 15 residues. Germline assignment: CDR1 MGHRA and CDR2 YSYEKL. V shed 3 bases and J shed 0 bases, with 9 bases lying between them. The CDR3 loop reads CASSQWSDSNQPQHF. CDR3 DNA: TGCGCCAGCAGCCAGTGGTCTGATAGCAATCAGCCCCAGCATTTT.

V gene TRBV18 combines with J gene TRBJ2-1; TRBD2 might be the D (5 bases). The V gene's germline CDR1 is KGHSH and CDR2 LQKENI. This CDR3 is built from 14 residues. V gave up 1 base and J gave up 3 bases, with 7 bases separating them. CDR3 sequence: CASSPLTSYNEQFF. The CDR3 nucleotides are TGTGCCAGCTCACCACTAACTAGCTACAATGAGCAGTTCTTC. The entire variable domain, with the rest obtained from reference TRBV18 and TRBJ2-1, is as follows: NAGVMQNPRHLVRRRGQEARLRCSPMKGHSHVYWYRQLPEEGLKFMVYLQKENIIDESGMPKERFSAEFPKEGPSILRIQQVVRGDSAAYFCASSPLTSYNEQFFGPGTRLTVL.

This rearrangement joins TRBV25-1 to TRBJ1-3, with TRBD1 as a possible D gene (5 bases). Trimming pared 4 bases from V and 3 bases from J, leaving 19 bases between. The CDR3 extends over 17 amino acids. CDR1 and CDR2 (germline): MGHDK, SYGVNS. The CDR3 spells CASSGLLGGRGGNTIYF. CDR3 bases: TGTGCCAGCAGTGGGCTGCTCGGAGGGAGGGGTGGAAACACCATATATTTT. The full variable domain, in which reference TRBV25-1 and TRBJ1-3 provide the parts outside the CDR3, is EADIYQTPRYLVIGTGKKITLECSQTMGHDKMYWYQQDPGMELHLIHYSYGVNSTEKGDLSSESTVSRIRTEHFPLTLESARPSHTSQYLCASSGLLGGRGGNTIYFGEGSWLTVV.

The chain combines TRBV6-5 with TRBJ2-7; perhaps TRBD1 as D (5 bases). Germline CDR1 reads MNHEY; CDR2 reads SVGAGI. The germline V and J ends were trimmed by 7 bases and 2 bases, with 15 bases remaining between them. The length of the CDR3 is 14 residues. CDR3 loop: CASNPPAGPYEQYF. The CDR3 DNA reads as TGTGCCAGCAACCCCCCAGCAGGGCCCTACGAGCAGTACTTC.

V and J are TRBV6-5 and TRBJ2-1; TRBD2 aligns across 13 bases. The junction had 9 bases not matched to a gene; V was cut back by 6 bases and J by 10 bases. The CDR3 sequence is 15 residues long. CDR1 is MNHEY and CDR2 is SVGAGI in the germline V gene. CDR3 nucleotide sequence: TGTGCCAGCAGCCCCGGGACTAGCGGGAAGTACGAGCAGTTCTTC. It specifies CASSPGTSGKYEQFF.

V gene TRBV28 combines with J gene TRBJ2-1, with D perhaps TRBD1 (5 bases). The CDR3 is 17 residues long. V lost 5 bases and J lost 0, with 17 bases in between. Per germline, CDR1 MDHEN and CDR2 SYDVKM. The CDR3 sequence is CASSLGVGRASYNEQFF. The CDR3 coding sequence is TGTGCCAGCAGTCTAGGGGTGGGAAGGGCCTCCTACAATGAGCAGTTCTTC.

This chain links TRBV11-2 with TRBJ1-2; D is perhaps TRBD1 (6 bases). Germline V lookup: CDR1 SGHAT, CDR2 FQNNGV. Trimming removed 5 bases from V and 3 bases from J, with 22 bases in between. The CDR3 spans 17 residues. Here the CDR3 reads CASSPLRGGAKDYGYTF. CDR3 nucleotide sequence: TGTGCCAGCAGCCCTCTTAGGGGGGGCGCTAAGGACTATGGCTACACCTTC.